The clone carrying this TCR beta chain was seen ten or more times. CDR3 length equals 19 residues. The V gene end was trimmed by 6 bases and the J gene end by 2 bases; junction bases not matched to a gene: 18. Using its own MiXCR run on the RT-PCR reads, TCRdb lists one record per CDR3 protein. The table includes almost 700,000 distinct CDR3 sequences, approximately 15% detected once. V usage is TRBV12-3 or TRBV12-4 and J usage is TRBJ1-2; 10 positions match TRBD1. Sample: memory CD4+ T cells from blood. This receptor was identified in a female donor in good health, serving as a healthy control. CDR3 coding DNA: TGTGCCAGCAGGTCCGACAGGGGGCGGTCGGGGTATGGAAACTATGGCTACACCTTC. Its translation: CASRSDRGRSGYGNYGYTF.